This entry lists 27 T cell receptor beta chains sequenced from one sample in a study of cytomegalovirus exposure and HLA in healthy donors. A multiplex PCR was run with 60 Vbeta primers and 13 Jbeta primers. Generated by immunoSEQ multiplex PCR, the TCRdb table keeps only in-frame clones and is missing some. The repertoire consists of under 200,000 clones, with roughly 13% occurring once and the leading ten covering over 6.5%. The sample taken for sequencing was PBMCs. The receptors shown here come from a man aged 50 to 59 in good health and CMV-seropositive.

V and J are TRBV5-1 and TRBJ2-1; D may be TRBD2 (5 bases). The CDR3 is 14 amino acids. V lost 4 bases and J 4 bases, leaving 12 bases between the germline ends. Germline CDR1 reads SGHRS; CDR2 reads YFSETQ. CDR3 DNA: TGCGCCAGCAGCCCGGGTGGACTTTACAATGAGCAGTTCTTC. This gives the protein CASSPGGLYNEQFF.

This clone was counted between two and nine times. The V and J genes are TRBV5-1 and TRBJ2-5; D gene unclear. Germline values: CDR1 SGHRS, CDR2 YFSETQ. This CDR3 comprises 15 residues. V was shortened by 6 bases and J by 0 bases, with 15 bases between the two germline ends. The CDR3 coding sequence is TGCGCCAGCATAGCCTCGCCCCTGAACCAAGAGACCCAGTACTTC. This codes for CASIASPLNQETQYF. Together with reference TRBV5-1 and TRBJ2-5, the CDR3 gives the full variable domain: KAGVTQTPRYLIKTRGQQVTLSCSPISGHRSVSWYQQTPGQGLQFLFEYFSETQRNKGNFPGRFSGRQFSNSRSEMNVSTLELGDSALYLCASIASPLNQETQYFGPGTRLLVL.

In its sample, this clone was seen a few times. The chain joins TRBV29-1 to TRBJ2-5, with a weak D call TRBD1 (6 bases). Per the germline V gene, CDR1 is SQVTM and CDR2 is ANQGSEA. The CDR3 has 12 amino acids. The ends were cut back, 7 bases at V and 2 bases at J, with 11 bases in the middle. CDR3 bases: TGCAGCGAGACAGGTTCTCAAGAGACCCAGTACTTC. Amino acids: CSETGSQETQYF.

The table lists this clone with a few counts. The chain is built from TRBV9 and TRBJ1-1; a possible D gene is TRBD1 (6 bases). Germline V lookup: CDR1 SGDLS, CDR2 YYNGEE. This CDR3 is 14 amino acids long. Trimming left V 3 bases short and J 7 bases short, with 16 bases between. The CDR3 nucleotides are TGTGCCAGCAGCGCCTCAGGGGCGTATGGTGAAGCTTTCTTT. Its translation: CASSASGAYGEAFF.

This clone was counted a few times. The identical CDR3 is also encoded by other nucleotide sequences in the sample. The CDR3 sequence is CASSVASGTEAFF. The CDR3 bases are TGTGCCAGCAGCGTAGCTTCCGGGACTGAAGCTTTCTTT. The rearrangement joins TRBV9 to TRBJ1-1; unclear D gene. V was clipped by 0 bases and J by 5 bases, with 8 bases between them. Germline-derived CDR1 and CDR2 are SGDLS and YYNGEE. The CDR3 sequence is 13 residues long.

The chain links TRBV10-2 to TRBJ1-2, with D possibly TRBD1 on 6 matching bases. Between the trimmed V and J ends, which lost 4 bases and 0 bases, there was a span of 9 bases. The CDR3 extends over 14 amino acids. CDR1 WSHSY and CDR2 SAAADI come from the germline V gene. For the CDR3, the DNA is TGCGCCAGCAGTGTAACAGGGTCTAACTATGGCTACACCTTC. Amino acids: CASSVTGSNYGYTF.

CDR3 sequence: CASSQLAGHTGELFF. The CDR3 bases are TGCGCCAGCAGCCAGCTAGCGGGCCATACCGGGGAGCTGTTTTTT. This chain uses TRBV4-3 with TRBJ2-2, with 8 bases lining up with TRBD2. CDR1 is LGHNA, CDR2 YSLEER, per germline. V trimming: 3 bases; J trimming: 5 bases; junction bases outside the gene matches: 5. The CDR3 is 15 amino acids.

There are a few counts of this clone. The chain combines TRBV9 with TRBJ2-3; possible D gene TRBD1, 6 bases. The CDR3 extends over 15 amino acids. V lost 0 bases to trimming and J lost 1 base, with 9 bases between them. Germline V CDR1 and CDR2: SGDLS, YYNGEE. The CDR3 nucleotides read TGTGCCAGCAGCGTAGCGGACAGCCGCACAGATACGCAGTATTTT. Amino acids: CASSVADSRTDTQYF.

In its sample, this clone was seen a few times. The CDR3, as DNA: TGTGCCAGCGGGCCCCTTAGCAATCAGCCCCAGCATTTT. It yields the protein CASGPLSNQPQHF. V usage is TRBV7-9 and J usage is TRBJ1-5; D is unclear. The CDR3 is 13 residues long. Deletions cut 8 bases from V and 0 bases from J, with 8 bases between. Germline assignment: CDR1 SEHNR and CDR2 FQNEAQ (reference sequence).

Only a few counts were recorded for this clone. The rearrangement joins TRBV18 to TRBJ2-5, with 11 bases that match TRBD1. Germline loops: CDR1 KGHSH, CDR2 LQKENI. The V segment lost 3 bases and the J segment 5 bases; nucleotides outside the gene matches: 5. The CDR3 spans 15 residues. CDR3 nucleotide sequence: TGTGCCAGCTCACCGGGACAGGGGGGATCGGAGACCCAGTACTTC. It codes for CASSPGQGGSETQYF.

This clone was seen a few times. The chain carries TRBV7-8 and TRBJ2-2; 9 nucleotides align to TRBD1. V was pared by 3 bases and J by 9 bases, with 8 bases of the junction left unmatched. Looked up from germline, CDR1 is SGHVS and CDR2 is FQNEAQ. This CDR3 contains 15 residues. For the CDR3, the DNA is TGTGCCAGCAGCTTTCGGGACAGGGTAGGCAGGGAGCTGTTTTTT. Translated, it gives CASSFRDRVGRELFF.

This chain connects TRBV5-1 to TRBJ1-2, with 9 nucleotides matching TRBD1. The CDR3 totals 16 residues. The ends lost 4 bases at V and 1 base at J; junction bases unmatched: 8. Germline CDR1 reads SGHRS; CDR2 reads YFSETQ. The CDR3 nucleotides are TGCGCCAGCAGCGTGGGACAGGGAGGAGGTAACTATGGCTACACCTTC. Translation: CASSVGQGGGNYGYTF.

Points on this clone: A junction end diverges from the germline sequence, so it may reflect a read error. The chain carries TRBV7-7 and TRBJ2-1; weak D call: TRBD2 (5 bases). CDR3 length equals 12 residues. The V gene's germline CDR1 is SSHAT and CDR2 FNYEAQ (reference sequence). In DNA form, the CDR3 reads TGTGCTAGCAGCGACGGGGAGAATGAGCAGTTCTTC. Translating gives CASSDGENEQFF.

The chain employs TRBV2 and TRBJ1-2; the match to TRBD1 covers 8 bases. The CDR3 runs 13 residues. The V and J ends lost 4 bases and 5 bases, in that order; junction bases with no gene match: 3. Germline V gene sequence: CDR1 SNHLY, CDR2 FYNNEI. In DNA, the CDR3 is TGTGCCAGCAGTGGGGGACAGGCTTATGGCTACACCTTC. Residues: CASSGGQAYGYTF.

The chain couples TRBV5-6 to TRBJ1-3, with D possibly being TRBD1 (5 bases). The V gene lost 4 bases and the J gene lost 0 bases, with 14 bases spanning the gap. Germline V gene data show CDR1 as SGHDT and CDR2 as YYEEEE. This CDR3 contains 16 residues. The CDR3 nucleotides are TGTGCCAGCAGCGGAAGAAGGGGAAGCTCTGGAAACACCATATATTTT. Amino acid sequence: CASSGRRGSSGNTIYF.

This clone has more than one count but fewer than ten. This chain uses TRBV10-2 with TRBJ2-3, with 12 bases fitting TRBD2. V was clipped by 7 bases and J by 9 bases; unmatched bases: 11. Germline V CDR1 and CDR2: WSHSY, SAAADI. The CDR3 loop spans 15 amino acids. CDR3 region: CASTNLAGGRGTQYF. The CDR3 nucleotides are TGCGCCAGCACTAACCTAGCGGGGGGGCGGGGCACGCAGTATTTT.

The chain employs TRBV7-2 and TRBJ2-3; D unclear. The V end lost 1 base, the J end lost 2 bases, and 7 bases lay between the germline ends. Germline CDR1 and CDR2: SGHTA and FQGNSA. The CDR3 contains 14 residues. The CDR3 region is CASSLVLHTDTQYF. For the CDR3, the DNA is TGTGCCAGCAGCTTAGTACTTCACACAGATACGCAGTATTTT.

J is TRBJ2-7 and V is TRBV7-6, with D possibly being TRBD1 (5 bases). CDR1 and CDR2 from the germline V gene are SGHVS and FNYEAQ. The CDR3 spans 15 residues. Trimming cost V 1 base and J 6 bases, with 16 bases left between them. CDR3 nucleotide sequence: TGTGCCAGCAGCTTAGTACGCAGGGCCTCGGCCGAGCAGTACTTC. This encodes CASSLVRRASAEQYF.

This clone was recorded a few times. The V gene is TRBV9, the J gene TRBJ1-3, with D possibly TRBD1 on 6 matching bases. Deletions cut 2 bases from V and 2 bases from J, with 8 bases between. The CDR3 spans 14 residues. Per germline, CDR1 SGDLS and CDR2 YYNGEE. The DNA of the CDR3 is TGTGCCAGCAGCGTCGGGACAACTGGAAACACCATATATTTT. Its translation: CASSVGTTGNTIYF.

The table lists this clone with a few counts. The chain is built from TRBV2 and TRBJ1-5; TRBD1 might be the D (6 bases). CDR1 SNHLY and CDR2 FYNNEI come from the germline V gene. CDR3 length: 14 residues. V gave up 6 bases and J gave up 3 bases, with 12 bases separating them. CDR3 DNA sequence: TGTGCCAGCAGCGAGGGGGTCACCAATCAGCCCCAGCATTTT. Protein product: CASSEGVTNQPQHF.

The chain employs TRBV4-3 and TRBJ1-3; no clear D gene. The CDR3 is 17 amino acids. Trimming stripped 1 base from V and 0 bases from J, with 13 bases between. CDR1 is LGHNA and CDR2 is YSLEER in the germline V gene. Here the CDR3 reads CASSQAIEGYSGNTIYF. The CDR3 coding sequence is TGCGCCAGCAGCCAAGCAATAGAGGGCTACTCTGGAAACACCATATATTTT.

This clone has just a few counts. CDR3 protein: CASSLRVNEQFF. Written as DNA, the CDR3 is TGTGCCAGCAGCCTCAGGGTTAATGAGCAGTTCTTC. V is TRBV5-6 and J is TRBJ2-1; D might be TRBD1 (5 bases). CDR1 is SGHDT, CDR2 YYEEEE, per germline. V dropped 4 bases and J dropped 7 bases, with 9 bases sitting between them. The length of the CDR3 is 12 residues.

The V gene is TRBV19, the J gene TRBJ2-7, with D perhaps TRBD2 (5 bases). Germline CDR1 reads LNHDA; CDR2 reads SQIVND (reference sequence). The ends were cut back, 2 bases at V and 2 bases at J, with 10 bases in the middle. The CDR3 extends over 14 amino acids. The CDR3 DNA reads TGTGCCAGTAGTATAATTGACGGGACCTACGAGCAGTACTTC. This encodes CASSIIDGTYEQYF.

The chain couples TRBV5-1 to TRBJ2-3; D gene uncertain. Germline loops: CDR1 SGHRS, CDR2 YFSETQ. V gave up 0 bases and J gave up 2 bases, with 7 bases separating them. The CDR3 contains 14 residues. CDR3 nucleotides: TGCGCCAGCAGCTTGGGACTCTTCACAGATACGCAGTATTTT. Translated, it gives CASSLGLFTDTQYF.

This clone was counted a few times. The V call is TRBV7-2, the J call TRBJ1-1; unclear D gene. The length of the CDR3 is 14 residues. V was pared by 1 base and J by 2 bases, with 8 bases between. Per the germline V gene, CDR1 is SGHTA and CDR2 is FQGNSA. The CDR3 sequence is CASSLVAGNTEAFF. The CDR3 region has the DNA TGTGCCAGCAGCTTAGTGGCAGGAAACACTGAAGCTTTCTTT.

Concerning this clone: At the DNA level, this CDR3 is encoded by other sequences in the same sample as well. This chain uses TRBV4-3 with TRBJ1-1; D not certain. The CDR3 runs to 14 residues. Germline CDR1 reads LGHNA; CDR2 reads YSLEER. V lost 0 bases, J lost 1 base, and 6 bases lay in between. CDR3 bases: TGCGCCAGCAGCCAAGAAACGAGGAACACTGAAGCTTTCTTT. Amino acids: CASSQETRNTEAFF.

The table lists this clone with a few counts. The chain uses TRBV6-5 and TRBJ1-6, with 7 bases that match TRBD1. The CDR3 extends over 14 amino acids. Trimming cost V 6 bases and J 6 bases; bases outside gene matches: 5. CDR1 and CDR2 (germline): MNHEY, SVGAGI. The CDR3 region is CASRTTGFNSPLHF. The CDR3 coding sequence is TGTGCCAGCAGGACGACAGGGTTTAATTCACCCCTCCACTTT.